This TCR beta chain was recovered during a study of early T cells in non-severe SARS-CoV-2 infection. The overall study: Chains were unpaired, as sequencing was done on bulk RNA from unsorted whole blood. Study-level points and caveats: Anti-spike CD8 specificities were favored by VDJdb matching, whose results missed private and CD4 specificities.

The CDR3 sequence is 15 residues long. Germline assignment: CDR1 SGDLS and CDR2 YYNGEE. The trim removed 3 bases at V and 4 bases at J, leaving 8 bases unmatched. This clonotype has more than one count but fewer than ten. The antigen is unknown. Unique molecular identifiers were affixed to single, distinct cDNA molecules. Using its own MiXCR run on the 5' RACE reads, TCRdb lists one record per CDR3 protein. The repertoire holds more than 70,000 distinct CDR3 sequences, with 9% to 15% as singletons. The sample was whole blood. The receptor was derived from an adult who was a healthcare worker with PCR-confirmed SARS-CoV-2 infection or an uninfected control (not recorded which). The J gene is TRBJ1-2, the V gene TRBV9; 8 positions match TRBD1. The CDR3 nucleotides read TGTGCCAGCAGCGACGACAGGGGCTATTTCTATGGCTACACCTTC. Protein product: CASSDDRGYFYGYTF.